The clone carrying this TCR beta chain was detected once. This CDR3 is built from 15 residues. V lost 3 bases to trimming and J lost 0 bases, with 11 bases between them. The germline gives CDR1 ENHRY, CDR2 SYGVKD. The data derive from a study of blood T cell repertoires in COVID-19. The overall study: Acute-phase and convalescent COVID-19 samples originated in the United States, Italy and Spain. Nucleic acid was either cDNA or gDNA, and it came from T cells, B-cell-depleted T cells, or PBMCs.

The study recruited people aged roughly 18 to 100 years across about two dozen US areas. Per the original methods: Amplifying reference gene primers gave estimates of nucleated cell counts. The table came from immunoSEQ multiplex PCR; TCRdb's copy has only in-frame clones and leaves some out. V and J calls and clone size are copied from that table; D and trimming were computed from the DNA. Among hundreds of thousands of clones listed, about 87% were seen once. Sequencing input: PBMCs or T cells enriched from blood (not recorded which). The source of this sequence is a woman aged 45-59 years who had recovered from COVID-19. The chain employs TRBV10-3 and TRBJ1-1; tentatively, D is TRBD1 (5 bases). The DNA of the CDR3 is TGTGCCATCAGTGATCGGGGGAGGATGAACACTGAAGCTTTCTTT. Translated, it gives CAISDRGRMNTEAFF.